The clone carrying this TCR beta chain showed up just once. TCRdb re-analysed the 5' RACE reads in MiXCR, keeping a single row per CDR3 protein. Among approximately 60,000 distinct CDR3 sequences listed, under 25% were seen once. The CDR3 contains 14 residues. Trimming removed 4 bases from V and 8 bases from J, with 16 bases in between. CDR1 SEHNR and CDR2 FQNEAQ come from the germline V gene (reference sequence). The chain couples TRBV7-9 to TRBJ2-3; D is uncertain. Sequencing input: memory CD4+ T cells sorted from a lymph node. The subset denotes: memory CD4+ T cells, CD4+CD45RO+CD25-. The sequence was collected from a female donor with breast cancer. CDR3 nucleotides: TGTGCCAGCAGCTGGGCGGACCGAGGCGGTACGCAGTATTTT. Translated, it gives CASSWADRGGTQYF. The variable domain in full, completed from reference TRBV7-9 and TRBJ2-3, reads DTGVSQNPRHKITKRGQNVTFRCDPISEHNRLYWYRQTLGQGPEFLTYFQNEAQLEKSRLLSDRFSAERPKGSFSTLEIQRTEQGDSAMYLCASSWADRGGTQYFGPGTRLTVL.